The present T cell receptor beta chain was sequenced within a study of metastatic and nonmetastatic thyroid tumors. Using MiXCR, TCRdb re-called clones from the PCR reads. The sample shows about 85,000 clones, approximately 9% of them seen only once. This clone was picked up many times. The germline CDR1 and CDR2 sequences are DFQATT and SNEGSKA (reference sequence). This CDR3 spans 13 amino acids. Trimming stripped 5 bases from V and 1 base from J, with 11 bases between. Each patient came to thyroid surgery without any prior treatment (of any kind). The sample was blood. V usage is TRBV20-1 and J usage is TRBJ1-1; no clear D. This clonotype originated in a female donor with papillary thyroid cancer or a benign thyroid nodule (not recorded which). Some clones in this sample may be carry-over from other donors' samples. The CDR3 DNA reads as TGCAGTGCTGAGGTCGCGGCGAACACTGAAGCTTTCTTT. It specifies CSAEVAANTEAFF.